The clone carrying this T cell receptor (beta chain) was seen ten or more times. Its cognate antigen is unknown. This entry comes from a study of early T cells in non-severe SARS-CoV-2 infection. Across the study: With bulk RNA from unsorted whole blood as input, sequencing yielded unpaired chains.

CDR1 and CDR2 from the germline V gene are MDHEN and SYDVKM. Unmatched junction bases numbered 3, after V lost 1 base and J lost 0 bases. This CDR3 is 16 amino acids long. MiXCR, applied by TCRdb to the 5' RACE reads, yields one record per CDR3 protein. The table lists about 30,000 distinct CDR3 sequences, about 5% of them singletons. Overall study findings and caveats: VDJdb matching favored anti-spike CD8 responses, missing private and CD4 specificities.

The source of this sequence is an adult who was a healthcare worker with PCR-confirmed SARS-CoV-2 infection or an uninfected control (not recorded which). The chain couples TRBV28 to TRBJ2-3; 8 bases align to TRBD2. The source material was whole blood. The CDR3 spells CASSLFSSGSTDTQYF. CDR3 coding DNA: TGTGCCAGCAGTTTATTTTCTAGCGGGAGCACAGATACGCAGTATTTT.